A selection of T cell receptor beta chains follows, all from one sample in a study of identical twins. TCRdb redid the calling of the 5' RACE reads with MiXCR, one entry per CDR3 protein. Of roughly 230,000 distinct CDR3 sequences listed, around 8.8% were seen once; the top ten hold 2.5% to 3.5%. Another study also made use of these data, one on yellow fever vaccine responses in identical twins.

The sequencing sample was made of CD8+ T cells sorted from blood. The receptors were sampled from a woman aged 18-29 years in good health. CDR3s include the opening cysteine and the closing phenylalanine or tryptophan. Each record gives: clone size, V gene, CDR3 length, D gene, J gene, CDR3 DNA, CDR3 protein. D genes are given only for firm matches. Clone size is stated in some rows and not others, as once, few, many or a class when expanded.

size: -; V: TRBV19; length: 15; D: TRBD2; J: TRBJ2-5; DNA: TGTGCCAGTAGTCTCATAGCGGGAGGGACGGAGACCCAGTACTTC; CDR3: CASSLIAGGTETQYF
size: few; V: TRBV10-3; length: 18; D: -; J: TRBJ2-7; DNA: TGTGCCATCAGTGGTGGGAAGAACGACTTAGTCCAGATCTACGAGCAGTACTTC; CDR3: CAISGGKNDLVQIYEQYF
size: many; V: TRBV2; length: 13; D: TRBD1; J: TRBJ2-7; DNA: TGTGCCAGTACAGGGGGGAGCTCCTACGAGCAGTACTTC; CDR3: CASTGGSSYEQYF
size: -; V: TRBV2; length: 17; D: TRBD2; J: TRBJ2-3; DNA: TGTGCCAGCAGTTCACGAGTCGCGGGGGAGCCCACAGATACGCAGTATTTT; CDR3: CASSSRVAGEPTDTQYF
size: many; V: TRBV4-2; length: 13; D: -; J: TRBJ1-1; DNA: TGTGCCAGCAGCCGGACCCTAGGGACTGAAGCTTTCTTT; CDR3: CASSRTLGTEAFF
size: -; V: TRBV7-8; length: 14; D: -; J: TRBJ2-5; DNA: TGTGCCAGCAGCTTAATGCCAGCCCAAGAGACCCAGTACTTC; CDR3: CASSLMPAQETQYF
size: many; V: TRBV4-2; length: 15; D: -; J: TRBJ2-1; DNA: TGTGCCAGCAGCCAAGAAAGATTCACCTACAATGAGCAGTTCTTC; CDR3: CASSQERFTYNEQFF
size: -; V: TRBV6-2/TRBV6-3; length: 14; D: -; J: TRBJ1-1; DNA: TGTGCCAGCAGTTATTTTGTCGGCGTCACTGAAGCTTTCTTT; CDR3: CASSYFVGVTEAFF
size: few; V: TRBV15; length: 14; D: -; J: TRBJ2-3; DNA: TGTGCCTCAAGGGGAGGACTATCCACAGATACGCAGTATTTT; CDR3: CASRGGLSTDTQYF
size: few; V: TRBV10-3; length: 13; D: TRBD2; J: TRBJ2-2; DNA: TGTGCCATGAGCGGGAGTGACACCGGGGAGCTGTTTTTT; CDR3: CAMSGSDTGELFF
size: few; V: TRBV12-3/TRBV12-4; length: 15; D: TRBD2; J: TRBJ2-2; DNA: TGTGCCAGCAGTCAACCGGGACTATCAACCGGGGAGCTGTTTTTT; CDR3: CASSQPGLSTGELFF
size: many; V: TRBV11-2; length: 13; D: -; J: TRBJ1-6; DNA: TGTGCCAGCAATGGGGACGGTAATTCACCCCTCCACTTT; CDR3: CASNGDGNSPLHF
size: -; V: TRBV4-2; length: 16; D: TRBD1; J: TRBJ1-1; DNA: TGTGCCAGCAGCCAAGAGGAGGGGGCGATGAACACTGAAGCTTTCTTT; CDR3: CASSQEEGAMNTEAFF
size: few; V: TRBV20-1; length: 16; D: TRBD1; J: TRBJ2-7; DNA: TGCAGTGCTAGAGATTACCGGGACAGTCCAACCTACGAGCAGTACTTC; CDR3: CSARDYRDSPTYEQYF
size: few; V: TRBV24-1; length: 18; D: TRBD1; J: TRBJ2-1; DNA: TGTGCCACCAGTGATTCCCTCGCCGGGACAGGGGCCTACAATGAGCAGTTCTTC; CDR3: CATSDSLAGTGAYNEQFF
size: -; V: TRBV29-1; length: 13; D: TRBD1; J: TRBJ2-7; DNA: TGCAGCGCCGGGACAGGGGACTCCTACGAGCAGTACTTC; CDR3: CSAGTGDSYEQYF
size: many; V: TRBV4-3; length: 15; D: -; J: TRBJ2-1; DNA: TGCGCCAGCAGCCAAGATCCGAACGGACGCAATGAGCAGTTCTTC; CDR3: CASSQDPNGRNEQFF